The 21 T cell receptor beta chains reported below all come from one sample, sequenced in a study of T cells after yellow fever vaccination (dated by TCRdb to about 2019). Per the publication, the treatment or condition label means: live attenuated yellow fever vaccine strain. Libraries were constructed by 5' RACE. TCRdb shows the sequencer as Illumina HiSeq 2500. TCRdb reprocessing: public reads trimmed at Q25 with fastp, clones called with MiXCR, in-frame beta chains kept. Every entry covers one CDR3 protein and lists the most common genes and DNA from its rows. This sample holds under 550,000 distinct CDR3 sequences; 21% were observed only once. In total, the top ten clones hold roughly a sixth of the sample. The starting material was PBMCs, obtained roughly 23 days after the first yellow fever vaccination. The receptors originated from a man aged 18-30 years who received the YFV17D yellow fever vaccine.

The V and J genes are TRBV4-2 and TRBJ2-1; tentative D call: TRBD2 (5 bases). The germline V gene encodes CDR1 LGHNA and CDR2 YNFKEQ. V was cut by 4 bases and J by 2 bases, with 18 bases left in between. This CDR3 is built from 17 residues. CDR3: CASSPSTAPGTYNEQFF. CDR3 nucleotides: TGTGCCAGCAGCCCCTCGACTGCTCCGGGGACCTACAATGAGCAGTTCTTC.

As concerns this clonotype: A much bigger clone sits one base away, suggesting this may be a read error. J is TRBJ2-5 and V is TRBV7-2; no reliable D call. The CDR3 consists of 12 residues. The germline V gene has CDR1 SGHTA and CDR2 FQGNSA. Trimming left V 5 bases short and J 5 bases short, with 9 bases between. CDR3 sequence reads: CASSQFRETQYF. The CDR3 region has the DNA TGTGCCAGCAGCCAATTCAGGGAGACCCAGTACTTC.

This clonotype appeared a few times. J is TRBJ1-4 and V is TRBV27; 7 bases line up with TRBD1. The CDR3 totals 15 residues. Trimming took 6 bases from V and 8 from J; bases not matched to a gene: 12. Germline V gene data show CDR1 as MNHEY and CDR2 as SMNVEV (reference sequence). The DNA of the CDR3 is TGTGCCAGCAGCCAGCAGGGACAGAGGGGGGAAAAACTGTTTTTT. It codes for CASSQQGQRGEKLFF.

This clonotype was seen repeatedly, ten times or more. This rearrangement joins TRBV5-1 to TRBJ2-5, with 10 bases aligning to TRBD1. The CDR3 runs to 14 residues. Per germline, CDR1 SGHRS and CDR2 YFSETQ. The trim removed 5 bases at V and 5 bases at J, leaving 6 bases unmatched. CDR3 loop: CASRTGQGMETQYF. Here the CDR3 DNA reads TGCGCCAGCAGAACGGGACAGGGGATGGAGACCCAGTACTTC.

This clonotype was detected only a few times. This chain uses TRBV7-6 with TRBJ1-1, with D uncertain. Germline values: CDR1 SGHVS, CDR2 FNYEAQ. This CDR3 is 14 amino acids long. V was shortened by 0 bases and J by 6 bases, with 11 bases between the two germline ends. The CDR3: CASSLAPGFAEAFF. CDR3 nucleotides: TGTGCCAGCAGCTTAGCGCCGGGGTTCGCTGAAGCTTTCTTT.

In this sample, this clonotype turned up a few times. The gene calls are TRBV3-1 and TRBJ1-2; no firm D call. Germline CDR1 is LGHDT and CDR2 is YNNKEL (reference sequence). The CDR3 covers 13 residues. The V gene lost 4 bases and the J gene lost 3 bases, with 9 bases spanning the gap. The CDR3 DNA reads as TGTGCCAGCAGCCGAGGGCCGGACTATGGCTACACCTTC. Its protein product is CASSRGPDYGYTF. Together with reference TRBV3-1 and TRBJ1-2, the CDR3 gives the full variable domain: DTAVSQTPKYLVTQMGNDKSIKCEQNLGHDTMYWYKQDSKKFLKIMFSYNNKELIINETVPNRFSPKSPDKAHLNLHINSLELGDSAVYFCASSRGPDYGYTFGSGTRLTVV.

This clonotype has a handful of counts. V is TRBV12-3 or TRBV12-4 and J is TRBJ1-2; 7 nucleotides align to TRBD1. CDR3 length: 14 amino acids. With V trimmed by 6 bases and J by 8 bases, 12 bases remained unmatched. The CDR3 nucleotides read TGTGCCAGCAGAAAACAGGGGATGGACTTAGGCTACACCTTC. Its protein product is CASRKQGMDLGYTF.

The rearrangement links TRBV7-3 to TRBJ2-3; maybe TRBD1 (6 bases). V gave up 6 bases and J gave up 0 bases, with 10 bases separating them. Per the germline V gene, CDR1 is SGHTA and CDR2 is FQGTGA. CDR3 length: 14 residues. Here the CDR3 DNA reads TGTGCCAGCAGTTGGCAGGGGAGCACAGATACGCAGTATTTT. Its protein product is CASSWQGSTDTQYF.

This clonotype was counted only a few times. The J gene is TRBJ1-1, the V gene TRBV6-5; 12 positions match TRBD1. CDR1 MNHEY and CDR2 SVGAGI come from the germline V gene. The CDR3 is 16 residues long. The trim removed 5 bases at V and 6 bases at J, leaving 10 bases unmatched. CDR3 in DNA: TGTGCCAGCAGTCACGTCCGGGACAGGGGGCTCGCTGAAGCTTTCTTT. It yields the protein CASSHVRDRGLAEAFF.

This clonotype turned up a few times. The chain recombines TRBV15 with TRBJ2-5; D gene uncertain. The CDR3 covers 14 residues. Trimming removed 0 bases from V and 6 bases from J, with 11 bases in between. Germline lookup yields CDR1 LNHNV and CDR2 YYDKDF (reference sequence). CDR3 residues: CATSRDRTGKTQYF. The CDR3 nucleotides read TGTGCCACCAGCAGAGATCGTACGGGCAAGACCCAGTACTTC.

This clonotype was picked up many times. The V call is TRBV20-1, the J call TRBJ2-2; 9 bases map to TRBD2. Trimming cost V 5 bases and J 4 bases; bases outside gene matches: 5. The CDR3 is made up of 14 amino acids. The germline V gene has CDR1 DFQATT and CDR2 SNEGSKA (reference sequence). For the CDR3, the DNA is TGCAGTGCTTTAGCGGGGGAACGCACCGGGGAGCTGTTTTTT. This gives the protein CSALAGERTGELFF.

This clonotype was found once. The rearrangement joins TRBV7-2 to TRBJ2-3; TRBD2 matches at 10 bases. The CDR3 has 15 amino acids. Germline values: CDR1 SGHTA, CDR2 FQGNSA. The trim removed 5 bases at V and 2 bases at J, leaving 4 bases unmatched. The CDR3 loop reads CASSVSGGNTDTQYF. In DNA form, the CDR3 reads TGTGCCAGCAGCGTTAGCGGGGGGAACACAGATACGCAGTATTTT.

CDR3 residues: CASSVGHYGYTF. The CDR3 nucleotides are TGTGCCAGCAGCGTAGGACACTATGGCTACACCTTC. J is TRBJ1-2 and V is TRBV9; D is unresolved. CDR3 length: 12 amino acids. Germline loops: CDR1 SGDLS, CDR2 YYNGEE. V lost 0 bases, J lost 3 bases, and 3 bases lay in between.

This clonotype was observed a few times. The J gene is TRBJ1-1, the V gene TRBV7-6, with 11 nucleotides matching TRBD1. V lost 5 bases and J lost 5; bases outside the gene matches: 7. The CDR3 is 15 residues long. Germline-derived CDR1 and CDR2 are SGHVS and FNYEAQ. CDR3 sequence (DNA): TGTGCCAGCAGCCTGGGACAGGGGGGAGGGACTGAAGCTTTCTTT. The encoded protein is CASSLGQGGGTEAFF.

The rearrangement links TRBV19 to TRBJ2-2; D call uncertain. The V end lost 3 bases, the J end lost 3 bases, and 2 bases lay between the germline ends. CDR1 is LNHDA, CDR2 SQIVND, per germline (reference sequence). The length of the CDR3 is 12 residues. CDR3 in DNA: TGTGCCAGTAGTATGGACACCGGGGAGCTGTTTTTT. Residues: CASSMDTGELFF.

Note on this clonotype: Being one base from a much bigger clone, this may be a read error. The genes are TRBV5-1 and TRBJ2-2, with 7 bases identical to TRBD1. CDR1 is SGHRS, CDR2 YFSETQ, per germline. The V gene end was trimmed by 7 bases and the J gene end by 5 bases; junction bases not matched to a gene: 8. The CDR3 has 14 amino acids. The CDR3 is CASGTRDSTGELFF. CDR3 DNA: TGCGCCAGCGGCACCCGGGACAGTACCGGGGAGCTGTTTTTT.

This clonotype was found many times. The chain joins TRBV5-5 to TRBJ1-5; the D is unclear. Deletions cut 1 base from V and 7 bases from J, with 18 bases between. Per germline, CDR1 SGHKS and CDR2 YYEKEE (reference sequence). The CDR3 contains 16 residues. DNA of the CDR3: TGTGCCAGCAGCTTGATTGTGGCAGCTCGAGGGCAGCCCCAGCATTTT. This encodes CASSLIVAARGQPQHF.

The rearrangement links TRBV9 to TRBJ2-7; D unclear. The CDR3 is 14 amino acids. Germline-derived CDR1 and CDR2 are SGDLS and YYNGEE. V was clipped by 7 bases and J by 2 bases, with 16 bases between them. CDR3 sequence (DNA): TGTGCCAGCGCCCCCAAGGCCGGCCCCTACGAGCAGTACTTC. Its translation: CASAPKAGPYEQYF.

The rearrangement links TRBV6-5 to TRBJ2-5; the D gene is possibly TRBD2 (5 bases). This CDR3 comprises 11 residues. V was clipped by 6 bases and J by 5 bases, with 7 bases between them. CDR1 MNHEY and CDR2 SVGAGI come from the germline V gene. CDR3 nucleotide sequence: TGTGCCAGCAGGAGGAGGGAGACCCAGTACTTC. This codes for CASRRRETQYF.

V gene TRBV20-1 combines with J gene TRBJ2-7; TRBD2 aligns across 10 bases. Per the germline V gene, CDR1 is DFQATT and CDR2 is SNEGSKA (reference sequence). This CDR3 is built from 16 residues. Unmatched junction bases numbered 7, after V lost 0 bases and J lost 2 bases. The DNA of the CDR3 is TGCAGTGCTAGAGATACTAGGACTAGCGGTCCCTACGAGCAGTACTTC. As protein: CSARDTRTSGPYEQYF.

The chain joins TRBV12-3 or TRBV12-4 to TRBJ2-1, with unresolved D. The V gene lost 4 bases and the J gene lost 8 bases, with 6 bases spanning the gap. The CDR3 runs to 11 residues. In nucleotides, the CDR3 is TGTGCCAGCAGTTCTCTGTATGAGCAGTTCTTC. Protein product: CASSSLYEQFF.